The clone carrying this TCR beta chain appeared a single time. Assay used: immunoSEQ multiplex PCR; TCRdb lists only in-frame clones, some missing. The repertoire holds some 10,000 clones, with about nine tenths as singletons. The data belong to a study of chemoradiotherapy in HPV16-positive cancers. Germline V CDR1 and CDR2: SGDLS, YYNGEE. This CDR3 is built from 14 residues. Deletions cut 3 bases from V and 6 bases from J, with 13 bases between. This rearrangement joins TRBV9 to TRBJ1-5, with D perhaps TRBD1 (5 bases). Sequenced here: blood, sampled from a patient who underwent chemoradiotherapy. The clonotype originates from a human donor with HPV-associated anogenital cancer. CDR3 sequence (DNA): TGTGCCAGCAGCGCGGGGGGGGTTGGTCAGCCCCAGCATTTT. Residues: CASSAGGVGQPQHF.